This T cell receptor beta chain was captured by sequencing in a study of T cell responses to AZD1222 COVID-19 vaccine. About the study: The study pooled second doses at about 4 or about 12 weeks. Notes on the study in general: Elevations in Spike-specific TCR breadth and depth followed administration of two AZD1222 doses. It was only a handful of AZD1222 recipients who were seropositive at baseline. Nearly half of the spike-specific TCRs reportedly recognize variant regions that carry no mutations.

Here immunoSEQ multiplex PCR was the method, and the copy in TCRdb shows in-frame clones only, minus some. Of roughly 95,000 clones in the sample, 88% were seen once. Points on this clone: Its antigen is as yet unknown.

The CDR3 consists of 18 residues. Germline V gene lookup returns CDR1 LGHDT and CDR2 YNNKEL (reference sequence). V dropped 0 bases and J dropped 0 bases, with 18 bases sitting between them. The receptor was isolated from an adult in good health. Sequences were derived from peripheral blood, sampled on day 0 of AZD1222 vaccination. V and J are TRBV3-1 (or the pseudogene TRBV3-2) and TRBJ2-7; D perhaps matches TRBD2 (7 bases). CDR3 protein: CASSQDRGDNLGSYEQYF. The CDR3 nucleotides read TGTGCCAGCAGCCAAGATCGGGGGGACAACCTCGGCTCCTACGAGCAGTACTTC.